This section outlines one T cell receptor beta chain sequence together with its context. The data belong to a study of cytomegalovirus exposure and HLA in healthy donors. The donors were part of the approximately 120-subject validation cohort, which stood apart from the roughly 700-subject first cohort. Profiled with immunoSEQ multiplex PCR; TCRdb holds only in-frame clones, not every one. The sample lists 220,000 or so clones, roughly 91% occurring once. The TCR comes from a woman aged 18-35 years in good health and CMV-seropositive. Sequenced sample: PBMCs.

The CDR3 loop is CASSPPPGQGNYGYTF. For the CDR3, the DNA is TGTGCCAGCAGCCCCCCCCCGGGACAGGGTAACTATGGCTACACCTTC. The chain uses TRBV9 and TRBJ1-2, with TRBD1 matching over 9 bases. Per the germline V gene, CDR1 is SGDLS and CDR2 is YYNGEE. The CDR3 runs to 16 residues. V lost 4 bases and J lost 1; bases outside the gene matches: 8.